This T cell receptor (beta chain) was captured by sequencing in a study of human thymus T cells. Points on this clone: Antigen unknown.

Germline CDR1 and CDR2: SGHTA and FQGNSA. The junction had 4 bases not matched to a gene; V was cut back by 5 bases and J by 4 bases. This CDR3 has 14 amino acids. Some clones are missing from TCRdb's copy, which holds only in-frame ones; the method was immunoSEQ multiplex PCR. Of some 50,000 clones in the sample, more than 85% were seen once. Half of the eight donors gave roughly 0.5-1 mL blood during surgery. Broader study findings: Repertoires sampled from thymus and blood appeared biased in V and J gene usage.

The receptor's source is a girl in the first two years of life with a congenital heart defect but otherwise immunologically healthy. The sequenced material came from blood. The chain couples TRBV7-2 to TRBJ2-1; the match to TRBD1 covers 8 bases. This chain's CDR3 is CASSPGDRYNEQFF. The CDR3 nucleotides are TGTGCCAGCAGCCCCGGGGACAGGTACAATGAGCAGTTCTTC.